The 12 T cell receptor beta chains in this list originate from one sample, sequenced in a study of T-cell memory formation after mild COVID-19. TCRdb independently ran MiXCR on the 5' RACE reads; one entry per CDR3 protein. The sample contains around 250,000 distinct CDR3 sequences, roughly a tenth of which appear only once. Input material: PBMCs or a T cell subset sorted from them (not recorded which). These receptors were obtained from a man aged 18-30 years who had mild COVID-19 (a few samples of this study predate the infection). Cell type and time point are not known.

This clonotype occurred a few times. The chain links TRBV20-1 to TRBJ2-6, with D perhaps matching TRBD2 (7 bases). Looked up from germline, CDR1 is DFQATT and CDR2 is SNEGSKA (reference sequence). CDR3 size: 17 residues. The V and J ends lost 6 bases and 4 bases respectively, with 22 bases between them. CDR3 amino acids: CSAPGGGLMSGANVLTF. The DNA of the CDR3 is TGCAGTGCGCCCGGCGGGGGCCTAATGTCCGGGGCCAACGTCCTGACTTTC.

This sequence joins TRBV5-1 and TRBJ2-1; the D gene is possibly TRBD2 (6 bases). V was clipped by 4 bases and J by 3 bases, with 17 bases between them. The CDR3 loop spans 16 amino acids. Germline V lookup: CDR1 SGHRS, CDR2 YFSETQ. CDR3 protein: CASSPAGRGVYNEQFF. The CDR3 nucleotides are TGCGCCAGCAGCCCCGCAGGGCGGGGCGTCTACAATGAGCAGTTCTTC.

This clonotype was seen repeatedly, ten times or more. The chain links TRBV4-3 to TRBJ2-1; D gene unclear. Germline V CDR1 and CDR2: LGHNA, YSLEER. The CDR3 sequence is 16 residues long. The germline V and J ends were trimmed by 4 bases and 7 bases, with 20 bases remaining between them. The CDR3 DNA reads TGCGCCAGCAGCCTCTTAGGACGAGAGAGTACAAATGAGCAGTTCTTC. Translation gives CASSLLGRESTNEQFF.

The CDR3 coding sequence is TGTGCCAGCAGCGTAAGGGGGGACAGCTCTGGAAACACCATATATTTT. Amino acid sequence: CASSVRGDSSGNTIYF. The chain recombines TRBV9 with TRBJ1-3, with 7 bases matching TRBD1. This CDR3 region has 16 residues. Germline V gene lookup returns CDR1 SGDLS and CDR2 YYNGEE. Trimming cost V 1 base and J 0 bases; bases outside gene matches: 4.

This clonotype has just a few counts. The genes are TRBV2 and TRBJ1-4; D gene uncertain. The CDR3 extends over 13 amino acids. V lost 9 bases to trimming and J lost 8 bases, with 16 bases between them. Germline CDR1 SNHLY, CDR2 FYNNEI. This CDR3 reads CARRLGRGEKLFF. The CDR3 nucleotides are TGTGCCAGGCGACTCGGGCGCGGGGAAAAACTGTTTTTT.

This chain connects TRBV7-2 to TRBJ2-3; 10 positions match TRBD2. The germline CDR1 and CDR2 sequences are SGHTA and FQGNSA. V was pared by 7 bases and J by 5 bases, with 9 bases of the junction left unmatched. CDR3 length: 15 amino acids. CDR3 sequence (DNA): TGTGCCAGCAACCAGATAGCGGGGGGCGGAGATACGCAGTATTTT. Translation: CASNQIAGGGDTQYF.

The rearrangement uses TRBV6-5 and TRBJ2-5, with unresolved D. This CDR3 comprises 14 residues. CDR1 is MNHEY, CDR2 SVGAGI, per germline. Trimming removed 2 bases at V and 1 base at J, with 8 bases between. CDR3 amino acids: CASSYGPVQETQYF. As DNA, the CDR3 is TGTGCCAGCAGTTACGGACCGGTCCAAGAGACCCAGTACTTC.

The V and J genes are TRBV10-1 and TRBJ1-6, with D possibly being TRBD1 (5 bases). Germline CDR1 WNHNN, CDR2 SYGVQD (reference sequence). This CDR3 is built from 12 residues. V lost 8 bases to trimming and J lost 11 bases, with 13 bases between them. The CDR3 sequence: CASSDSWTPLHF. The CDR3 nucleotides read TGCGCCAGCTCCGACAGTTGGACACCCCTCCACTTT.

V gene TRBV7-9 combines with J gene TRBJ1-2, with no clear D. V dropped 0 bases and J dropped 8 bases, with 10 bases sitting between them. Per the germline V gene, CDR1 is SEHNR and CDR2 is FQNEAQ (reference sequence). The CDR3 consists of 13 residues. DNA of the CDR3: TGTGCCAGCAGCTTAGCCGCCCGGGCAGGCTACACCTTC. Translating it yields CASSLAARAGYTF.

This clonotype was seen more than once but under ten times. This rearrangement joins TRBV5-1 to TRBJ2-1, with 9 bases that match TRBD1. The V gene's germline CDR1 is SGHRS and CDR2 YFSETQ. J was trimmed by 6 bases and V by 0 bases; bases with no gene match: 4. The CDR3 has 15 amino acids. The CDR3 loop reads CASSLVYRGPNEQFF. In nucleotides, the CDR3 is TGCGCCAGCAGCTTGGTTTACAGGGGGCCCAATGAGCAGTTCTTC.

The chain joins TRBV12-3 or TRBV12-4 to TRBJ1-1, with TRBD1 identical over 9 bases. V was clipped by 7 bases and J by 7 bases; unmatched bases: 7. The CDR3 extends over 13 amino acids. The CDR3 here is CASTPTGGIEAFF. As DNA, the CDR3 is TGTGCCAGCACTCCGACAGGGGGAATTGAAGCTTTCTTT.

This clonotype was seen a handful of times. The rearrangement joins TRBV12-3 or TRBV12-4 to TRBJ2-3; D may be TRBD1 or TRBD2 (5 bases each). CDR3 length: 14 amino acids. Trimming took 5 bases from V and 4 from J, leaving 13 bases between them. CDR3 in amino acids: CASSLRGVSDTQYF. As DNA, the CDR3 is TGTGCCAGCAGTCTAAGAGGGGTCTCAGATACGCAGTATTTT.